A selection of T cell receptor beta chains follows, all from one sample in a study of blood T cells in healthy people across ages. TCRdb analysed the 5' RACE reads with MiXCR anew, one entry per CDR3 protein. Here the sample spans 1.4 million or so distinct CDR3 sequences, around 40% being singletons. The sample comprised blood. These receptors were taken from a woman younger than 35 in good health. The CDR3 runs from the conserved cysteine through the conserved F or W. The order of the fields is clone size, J gene, D gene, V gene, CDR3 DNA, CDR3 protein. The D gene is left open where the match is weak. Size tells how often a clone was seen (once, few, many) or the class of an expanded clone, and some rows leave it out.

abundance: NA
j_gene: TRBJ2-7
d_gene: NA
v_gene: TRBV21-1
CDR3nt: TGTGCCAGCAGCAAAGGAACGGGAACCTACGAGCAGTACTTC
CDR3aa: CASSKGTGTYEQYF

abundance: NA
j_gene: TRBJ2-1
d_gene: TRBD2
v_gene: TRBV4-3
CDR3nt: TGCGCCAGCAGCCAAGGGGCGGGAGTGGCGTACAATGAGCAGTTCTTC
CDR3aa: CASSQGAGVAYNEQFF

abundance: once
j_gene: TRBJ2-1
d_gene: NA
v_gene: TRBV19
CDR3nt: TGTGCCAGTAGTATAGTGCCAGCCAATGAGCAGTTCTTC
CDR3aa: CASSIVPANEQFF

abundance: few
j_gene: TRBJ2-1
d_gene: NA
v_gene: TRBV24-1
CDR3nt: TGTGCCACCGGGCGCGGGTCGATCTACTCCTACAATGAGCAGTTCTTC
CDR3aa: CATGRGSIYSYNEQFF

abundance: NA
j_gene: TRBJ2-7
d_gene: TRBD2
v_gene: TRBV20-1
CDR3nt: TGCAGTGCTAGGTTTCAACTAGCGGGGTCCTACAATGAGCAGTACTTC
CDR3aa: CSARFQLAGSYNEQYF

abundance: NA
j_gene: TRBJ2-4
d_gene: TRBD1
v_gene: TRBV20-1
CDR3nt: TGCAGTGCTAGCGAGAACCCAGGGGGCAGGAACATTCAGTACTTC
CDR3aa: CSASENPGGRNIQYF

abundance: NA
j_gene: TRBJ2-3
d_gene: NA
v_gene: TRBV7-2
CDR3nt: TGTGCCAGCAGCACGCAACTAGTTGAGACAGATACGCAGTATTTT
CDR3aa: CASSTQLVETDTQYF

abundance: NA
j_gene: TRBJ2-7
d_gene: NA
v_gene: TRBV12-3/TRBV12-4
CDR3nt: TGTGCCAGCAGTCCAGGACCGACGACCTACAATGGGCAGTACTTC
CDR3aa: CASSPGPTTYNGQYF

abundance: NA
j_gene: TRBJ2-5
d_gene: NA
v_gene: TRBV15
CDR3nt: TGTGCCACCAGCAGAGATGGGGCAAGACCGTACTTC
CDR3aa: CATSRDGARPYF

abundance: many
j_gene: TRBJ1-2
d_gene: NA
v_gene: TRBV10-3
CDR3nt: TGTGCCATCAGTGATGGGGGCAACTATGGCTACACCTTC
CDR3aa: CAISDGGNYGYTF

abundance: NA
j_gene: TRBJ2-1
d_gene: NA
v_gene: TRBV7-2
CDR3nt: TGTGCCAGCAGCTCCGGAAGACTTTACAATGAGCAGTTCTTC
CDR3aa: CASSSGRLYNEQFF

abundance: NA
j_gene: TRBJ2-7
d_gene: TRBD1
v_gene: TRBV11-2
CDR3nt: TGTGCCAGCAGCTCCCACAGGGGTTACGAGCAGTACTTC
CDR3aa: CASSSHRGYEQYF

abundance: NA
j_gene: TRBJ2-3
d_gene: TRBD1
v_gene: TRBV12-3/TRBV12-4
CDR3nt: TGTGCCAGCAGTTTGTGGGACAGGACAACAGATACGCAGTATTTT
CDR3aa: CASSLWDRTTDTQYF

abundance: once
j_gene: TRBJ2-1
d_gene: TRBD2
v_gene: TRBV28
CDR3nt: TGTGCCAGCAGTTTCCGGACTAGCGGGAGTATTGATGAGCAGTTCTTC
CDR3aa: CASSFRTSGSIDEQFF

abundance: NA
j_gene: TRBJ1-2
d_gene: TRBD1
v_gene: TRBV29-1
CDR3nt: TGCAGCGTGCCAGGACAGGGGGCATCTCTCGGTGGCTACACCTTC
CDR3aa: CSVPGQGASLGGYTF

abundance: NA
j_gene: TRBJ2-1
d_gene: NA
v_gene: TRBV20-1
CDR3nt: TGCAGTGCTGGAGAGGAAGAGCGGATGTCCCCTGATGAGCAGTTCTTC
CDR3aa: CSAGEEERMSPDEQFF

abundance: NA
j_gene: TRBJ2-7
d_gene: NA
v_gene: TRBV28
CDR3nt: TGTGCCAGCACCTCGGTCGGAGAGACCGACGAGCAGTACTTC
CDR3aa: CASTSVGETDEQYF

abundance: NA
j_gene: TRBJ2-2
d_gene: NA
v_gene: TRBV28
CDR3nt: TGTGCCAGCAGAGAGGACAAGAACACCGGGGAGCTGTTTTTT
CDR3aa: CASREDKNTGELFF

abundance: NA
j_gene: TRBJ1-5
d_gene: TRBD1
v_gene: TRBV7-9
CDR3nt: TGTGCCAGCAGCTTCTACATGGGCGGGACAGAGGGTCAGCCCCAGCATTTT
CDR3aa: CASSFYMGGTEGQPQHF

abundance: few
j_gene: TRBJ2-1
d_gene: TRBD1
v_gene: TRBV27
CDR3nt: TGTGCCAGCTGTACCGGGACAGGGTCCTACAATGAGCAGTTCTTC
CDR3aa: CASCTGTGSYNEQFF

abundance: many
j_gene: TRBJ2-1
d_gene: TRBD1
v_gene: TRBV9
CDR3nt: TGCGCCAGCAGCGCCGGACAGGGGGCCTACAATGAGCAGTTCTTC
CDR3aa: CASSAGQGAYNEQFF

abundance: NA
j_gene: TRBJ2-1
d_gene: NA
v_gene: TRBV5-1
CDR3nt: TGCGCCAGCAGCCAGGGGCTGGCATTTCCCTACAATGAGCAGTTCTTC
CDR3aa: CASSQGLAFPYNEQFF

abundance: NA
j_gene: TRBJ2-5
d_gene: TRBD1
v_gene: TRBV20-1
CDR3nt: TGCAGTGCTAGCGTAGGGGGCGTCGGAGAGACCCAGTACTTC
CDR3aa: CSASVGGVGETQYF

abundance: NA
j_gene: TRBJ2-7
d_gene: NA
v_gene: TRBV7-2
CDR3nt: TGTGCCAGCAGCTTCCACGTCGAGCAGTACTTC
CDR3aa: CASSFHVEQYF

abundance: NA
j_gene: TRBJ2-1
d_gene: TRBD2
v_gene: TRBV5-1
CDR3nt: TGCGCCAGCAGCCGGGAGGGGAGGGCCGGATTGAATGAGCAGTTCTTC
CDR3aa: CASSREGRAGLNEQFF

abundance: few
j_gene: TRBJ2-7
d_gene: NA
v_gene: TRBV7-2
CDR3nt: TGTGCCAGCTGGCAGGGGCTCCCAGGGGACGAGCAGTACTTC
CDR3aa: CASWQGLPGDEQYF

abundance: NA
j_gene: TRBJ1-5
d_gene: NA
v_gene: TRBV3-1
CDR3nt: TGTGCCAGCAGCCACGGCTGGAATCAGCCCCAGCATTTT
CDR3aa: CASSHGWNQPQHF

abundance: NA
j_gene: TRBJ2-4
d_gene: NA
v_gene: TRBV7-9
CDR3nt: TGTGCCATCAGGGGGGTGGCCAAAAACATTCAGTACTTC
CDR3aa: CAIRGVAKNIQYF

abundance: NA
j_gene: TRBJ2-2
d_gene: TRBD2
v_gene: TRBV5-6
CDR3nt: TGTGCCAGCAGCATACGACTAGCGGGATACACCGGGGAGCTGTTTTTT
CDR3aa: CASSIRLAGYTGELFF

abundance: NA
j_gene: TRBJ1-6
d_gene: NA
v_gene: TRBV20-1
CDR3nt: TGCAGTGCTAGTGAGGAAGCGGGGCCTTATAATTCACCCCTCCACTTT
CDR3aa: CSASEEAGPYNSPLHF

abundance: NA
j_gene: TRBJ1-2
d_gene: TRBD1
v_gene: TRBV6-6
CDR3nt: TGTGCCAGCAGGATAGAAGGGGGACAGGAAAACTATGGCTACACCTTC
CDR3aa: CASRIEGGQENYGYTF

abundance: NA
j_gene: TRBJ1-5
d_gene: NA
v_gene: TRBV19
CDR3nt: TGTGCCAGTAGAATAGGCGGGTTGGGCGCGTATAGCAATCAGCCCCAGCATTTT
CDR3aa: CASRIGGLGAYSNQPQHF

abundance: few
j_gene: TRBJ1-1
d_gene: NA
v_gene: TRBV29-1
CDR3nt: TGCAGCGTGACCCGGAGAGGGGGGGAAAAGAGCACTGAAGCTTTCTTT
CDR3aa: CSVTRRGGEKSTEAFF

abundance: NA
j_gene: TRBJ1-4
d_gene: NA
v_gene: TRBV20-1
CDR3nt: TGCAGTGCTAGAGATTTGAGCCGGGGTAGTGAAAAACTGTTTTTT
CDR3aa: CSARDLSRGSEKLFF

abundance: NA
j_gene: TRBJ1-5
d_gene: NA
v_gene: TRBV6-2/TRBV6-3
CDR3nt: TGTGCCAGCAGTTACCTGGGGTTACGGGATCAGCCCCAGCATTTT
CDR3aa: CASSYLGLRDQPQHF

abundance: NA
j_gene: TRBJ1-4
d_gene: TRBD1
v_gene: TRBV3-1
CDR3nt: TGTGCCAGCAGCCAAGACCAGGGGGCTAATGAAAAACTGTTTTTT
CDR3aa: CASSQDQGANEKLFF

abundance: NA
j_gene: TRBJ2-3
d_gene: TRBD1
v_gene: TRBV4-3
CDR3nt: TGCGCCAGCAGCCATTCTCCTAGGACAGGGCCGTGGGATACGCAGTATTTT
CDR3aa: CASSHSPRTGPWDTQYF

abundance: NA
j_gene: TRBJ2-4
d_gene: TRBD1
v_gene: TRBV14
CDR3nt: TGTGCCAGCAGCCTTCAACAGGGGGCGGGGGCCAAAAACATTCAGTACTTC
CDR3aa: CASSLQQGAGAKNIQYF

abundance: NA
j_gene: TRBJ1-1
d_gene: TRBD1
v_gene: TRBV7-2
CDR3nt: TGTGCCAGCAGCAACCAAGACAGGGTAGGAAAGTGGGCAGCTTTCTTT
CDR3aa: CASSNQDRVGKWAAFF

abundance: NA
j_gene: TRBJ2-1
d_gene: NA
v_gene: TRBV2
CDR3nt: TGTGCCAGCACAAGACAGGTATCCTCCTACAATGAGCAGTTCTTC
CDR3aa: CASTRQVSSYNEQFF

abundance: NA
j_gene: TRBJ1-2
d_gene: NA
v_gene: TRBV7-6
CDR3nt: TGTGCCAGCAGCTCCAGTCCACTGACTAACTATGGCTACACCTTC
CDR3aa: CASSSSPLTNYGYTF

abundance: once
j_gene: TRBJ2-7
d_gene: TRBD2
v_gene: TRBV2
CDR3nt: TGTGCCAGCAGTGAAGTACTAGCGGGGGCCTACGAGCAGTACTTC
CDR3aa: CASSEVLAGAYEQYF

abundance: NA
j_gene: TRBJ2-5
d_gene: NA
v_gene: TRBV3-1
CDR3nt: TGTGCCAGCAGGGAGACCCCTACAGTCTCGATGCAGTACTTC
CDR3aa: CASRETPTVSMQYF

abundance: NA
j_gene: TRBJ1-2
d_gene: NA
v_gene: TRBV29-1
CDR3nt: TGCAGCGTTGATCAGACTCTCGGCTACACCTTC
CDR3aa: CSVDQTLGYTF

abundance: few
j_gene: TRBJ2-3
d_gene: NA
v_gene: TRBV10-1
CDR3nt: TGCGCCAGCGCGCGAGGACTCACAGATACGCAGTATTTT
CDR3aa: CASARGLTDTQYF

abundance: few
j_gene: TRBJ2-5
d_gene: NA
v_gene: TRBV11-2
CDR3nt: TGTGCCAGCAGACCCCCGGGGCTAGAAGAGACCCAGTACTTC
CDR3aa: CASRPPGLEETQYF

abundance: NA
j_gene: TRBJ1-5
d_gene: NA
v_gene: TRBV20-1
CDR3nt: TGCAGTGCTATCCACCGGGGCCGGAATCAGCCCCAGCATTTT
CDR3aa: CSAIHRGRNQPQHF

abundance: once
j_gene: TRBJ2-3
d_gene: TRBD2
v_gene: TRBV11-2
CDR3nt: TGTGCCAGCAGCTTAGACCCTGCTAGCGGGGGAGTCACAGATACGCAGTATTTT
CDR3aa: CASSLDPASGGVTDTQYF

abundance: few
j_gene: TRBJ2-5
d_gene: TRBD1
v_gene: TRBV4-3
CDR3nt: TGCGCCAGCAGCCAAGATGCTTGGGACAGGGTACGAGAGACCCAGTACTTC
CDR3aa: CASSQDAWDRVRETQYF

abundance: many
j_gene: TRBJ2-3
d_gene: NA
v_gene: TRBV4-3
CDR3nt: TGCGCCAGCAGCCAAGTTATAGGGGCAAGAGTAGATACGCAGTATTTT
CDR3aa: CASSQVIGARVDTQYF

abundance: NA
j_gene: TRBJ1-1
d_gene: NA
v_gene: TRBV9
CDR3nt: TGTGCCAGCAGCGTCTCGGGCTCCGCGGGTGAAGCTTTCTTT
CDR3aa: CASSVSGSAGEAFF

abundance: NA
j_gene: TRBJ2-1
d_gene: TRBD2
v_gene: TRBV7-2
CDR3nt: TGTGCCAGCAGGTCGGGACTAGCGGGCAATGAGCAGTTCTTC
CDR3aa: CASRSGLAGNEQFF

abundance: few
j_gene: TRBJ2-5
d_gene: TRBD2
v_gene: TRBV2
CDR3nt: TGTGCCAGCAAGACTAGCGGGGGGCTGGAGACCCAGTACTTC
CDR3aa: CASKTSGGLETQYF

abundance: NA
j_gene: TRBJ2-5
d_gene: NA
v_gene: TRBV29-1
CDR3nt: TGCAGCGTGGCCAGGGCAGGTGGAGAGACCCAGTACTTC
CDR3aa: CSVARAGGETQYF

abundance: few
j_gene: TRBJ2-3
d_gene: NA
v_gene: TRBV2
CDR3nt: TGTGCCAGCAGTGTAGGGCGGAAAAGCACAGATACGCAGTATTTT
CDR3aa: CASSVGRKSTDTQYF

abundance: few
j_gene: TRBJ2-1
d_gene: NA
v_gene: TRBV6-2/TRBV6-3
CDR3nt: TGTGCCAGCAGTTACTCGAGGGTAGCAGTTAGAAATGAGCAGTTCTTC
CDR3aa: CASSYSRVAVRNEQFF

abundance: few
j_gene: TRBJ2-3
d_gene: NA
v_gene: TRBV4-1
CDR3nt: TGCGCCAGCAGCCACACCGGGGGCAGGTTGAGCACAGATACGCAGTATTTT
CDR3aa: CASSHTGGRLSTDTQYF

abundance: NA
j_gene: TRBJ1-1
d_gene: NA
v_gene: TRBV3-1
CDR3nt: TGTGCCAGCAGCCCCCTGGAACAGGCGAACACTGAAGCTTTCTTT
CDR3aa: CASSPLEQANTEAFF

abundance: few
j_gene: TRBJ2-7
d_gene: NA
v_gene: TRBV27
CDR3nt: TGTGCCAGCAGTTTCTTCGGGAGCTCCTACAATGAGCAGTACTTC
CDR3aa: CASSFFGSSYNEQYF

abundance: NA
j_gene: TRBJ2-7
d_gene: TRBD1
v_gene: TRBV27
CDR3nt: TGTGCCAGCAGTTTGCCACGTACAGGGGGTAACTACGAGCAGTACTTC
CDR3aa: CASSLPRTGGNYEQYF